This T cell receptor (beta chain) originates from a study of shared clonotypes between healthy human individuals (TCRdb year 2020). A note on the overall study: The cohort comprised a couple of women and three men aged 18 to 49 years. Different laboratories and diverse techniques were used to prepare libraries and sequence TCR repertoires, to increase sequencing depth and limit assay-specific biases. To estimate repertoire size and how much clonotypes are shared between individuals, the study performed deep sequencing of blood TCR repertoires from about five healthy adults. For each donor, CD4 naive and CD4 memory were each given three plates, CD8 naive was given two plates, and CD8 memory was given one plate. Per donor, leukapheresis produced somewhere between about 0.85 and 10 billion PBMCs. On the study overall, not on this receptor specifically: Estimated clonotype richness was generally larger for naive than for memory subsets. Only blood was sampled, and tissue TCR repertoires likely differ from those in blood. Rarefaction of sorted-subset datasets indicated incomplete sequencing despite the large sequencing depth. Based on pairwise subsampling, the degree of clonotype sharing among donors was expected to be affected by sequencing depth. Roughly 5% of naive CD4, 3.5% of naive CD8, 2.3% of memory CD4, and more than 0.35% of memory CD8 clonotypes were shared across four donors. Higher generation probabilities were observed for clonotypes shared by all four sorted-subset donors than for non-shared clonotypes. The genetic and exposure-history diversity represented was limited by the small number of donors.

About this clone: It has no known antigen specificity. Base-call qualities are not available, and no considerably larger clone is one nucleotide away.

Using the deep immunoSEQ assay, multiplex PCR amplified TCR CDR3 regions from genomic DNA. Extracted genomic DNA from each cell subset was distributed evenly across all wells of several immunoSEQ 96-well plates, and each plate was treated as a replicate. For sorted subsets, 200 ng of genomic DNA, equivalent to 25,000 to 35,000 T cell genomes, went into each replicate PCR. The purified libraries were quantified using a Qubit 3.0 fluorometer, sized with a Bioanalyzer 2100, and then quantified again using the KAPA Library Quantification kit. Every immunoSEQ 96-well plate was sequenced on a dedicated single-read 150-cycle Illumina NextSeq 550 flow cell. The authors' pipeline ran thus. Because the immunoSEQ output held only junctional sequences and lacked quality scores, the filtering could not match the filtering applied to full-length reads. To assign V/J genes and CDR3, sequences were annotated against IMGT germline references using PyIR, a Python wrapper for IgBLAST v1.9. Reads were removed for weak V/J assignments (E-value above 1e-6), missing CDR3, stop codons, out-of-frame junctions, or ambiguous translated residues. V3J clonotypes were defined as sequences sharing an identical inferred V gene, J gene, and CDR3 amino acid sequence. Percentage overlap between repertoires was computed as shared unique clonotypes divided by the size of the smaller repertoire. Three approaches were used to assess repertoire richness: RTK rarefaction, the Chao1 estimator, and Recon v2.1 estimates of unobserved clonotypes. For all TCRbeta clonotypes obtained by the gDNA method from several donors, generation probabilities were computed with OLGA. TCRdb provides this immuneACCESS table in a form limited to in-frame rearrangements. Some clones are lacking; in checked studies, under half of them reflect an unresolved V gene, and why the rest are absent is not known. V and J calls and clone size come straight from that table; D and trimming were deduced from the DNA. This sample lists a few hundred thousand clones; 60% to 80% were detected once. Of the sample, 11% is held by the ten largest clones.

Healthy HIV-negative adults with no recently reported acute infections or vaccinations were included as donors. Every donor was a Caucasian adult living in Nashville, Tennessee, USA. CD4+ T cells were enriched by magnetic negative selection, after which naive cells were positively selected on CD45RA and the negative fraction was taken as the memory subset. After blood collection by leukapheresis, PBMCs were isolated using Ficoll-Histopaque density gradient centrifugation and then cryopreserved in the vapor phase of liquid nitrogen. Analytical flow cytometry was used to check the purity and quantity of each magnetically sorted T cell population. Genomic DNA was isolated from every sorted fraction and measured by UV absorbance on a Nanodrop 2000c. The germline V gene specifies SNHLY as CDR1 and FYNNEI as CDR2. The germline V end is reduced by 4 bases and the J end by 1 base; junction bases left unmatched: 4. Reading from cysteine to phenylalanine, the CDR3 counts 15 amino acids. Here the CDR3 DNA is all that survives: 45 bases in frame from base 1.

The sequence was obtained from a man aged 30 to 45 in good health. Recombination joined TRBV2 with TRBJ2-3; TRBD2 aligns with 8 central bases. Sequencing was carried out using memory CD4+ T cells sorted from blood. This sample's cell subset or site label indicates: CD45RA-negative fraction. In nucleotide form, the sequence is TGTGCCAGCAGTGGGGCTAGCGGGCGCACAGATACGCAGTATTTT. Translated, it reads CASSGASGRTDTQYF.